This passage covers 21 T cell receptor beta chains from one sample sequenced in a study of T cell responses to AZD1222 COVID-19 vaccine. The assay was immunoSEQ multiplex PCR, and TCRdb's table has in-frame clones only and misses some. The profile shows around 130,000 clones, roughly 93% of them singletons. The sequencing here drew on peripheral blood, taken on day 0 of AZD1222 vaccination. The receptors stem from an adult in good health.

As DNA, the CDR3 is TGTGCCAGCAGTCCGGGACAGAATTCACCCCTCCACTTT. This translates into CASSPGQNSPLHF. The chain uses TRBV9 and TRBJ1-6; TRBD1 aligns across 7 bases. The CDR3 is made up of 13 amino acids. The V and J ends lost 5 bases and 7 bases, in that order; junction bases with no gene match: 3. Germline CDR1 and CDR2: SGDLS and YYNGEE.

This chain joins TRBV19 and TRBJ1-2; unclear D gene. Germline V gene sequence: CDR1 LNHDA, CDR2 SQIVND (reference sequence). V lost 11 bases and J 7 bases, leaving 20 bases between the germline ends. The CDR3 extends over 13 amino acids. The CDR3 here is CALVWAKAGGYTF. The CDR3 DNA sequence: TGTGCCCTAGTTTGGGCCAAGGCTGGTGGCTACACCTTC. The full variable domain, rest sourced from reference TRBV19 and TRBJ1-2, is DGGITQSPKYLFRKEGQNVTLSCEQNLNHDAMYWYRQDPGQGLRLIYYSQIVNDFQKGDIAEGYSVSREKKESFPLTVTSAQKNPTAFYLCALVWAKAGGYTFGSGTRLTVV.

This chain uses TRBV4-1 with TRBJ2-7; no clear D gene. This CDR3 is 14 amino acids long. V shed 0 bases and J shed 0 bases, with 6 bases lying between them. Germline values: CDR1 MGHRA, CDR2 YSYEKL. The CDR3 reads CASSQDYFSYEQYF. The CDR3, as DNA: TGCGCCAGCAGCCAAGATTACTTCTCCTACGAGCAGTACTTC.

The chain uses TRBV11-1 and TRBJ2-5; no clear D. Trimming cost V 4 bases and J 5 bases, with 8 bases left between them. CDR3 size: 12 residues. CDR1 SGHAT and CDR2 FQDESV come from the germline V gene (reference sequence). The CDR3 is CASSSNRETQYF. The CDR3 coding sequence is TGTGCCAGCAGCTCGAACCGGGAGACCCAGTACTTC.

The CDR3 loop reads CASSYHRTGGWTEAFF. CDR3 bases: TGTGCCAGCAGTTACCACCGGACAGGGGGATGGACTGAAGCTTTCTTT. The J gene is TRBJ1-1, the V gene TRBV6-5; 10 bases fit TRBD1. Unmatched junction bases numbered 8, after V lost 2 bases and J lost 5 bases. The CDR3 loop spans 16 amino acids. Germline CDR1 MNHEY, CDR2 SVGAGI.

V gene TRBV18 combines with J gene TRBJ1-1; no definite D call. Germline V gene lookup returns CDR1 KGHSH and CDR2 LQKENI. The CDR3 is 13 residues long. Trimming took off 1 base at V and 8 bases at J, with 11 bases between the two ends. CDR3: CASSPQEASEAFF. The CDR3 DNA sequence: TGTGCCAGCTCACCACAAGAAGCCTCAGAAGCTTTCTTT.

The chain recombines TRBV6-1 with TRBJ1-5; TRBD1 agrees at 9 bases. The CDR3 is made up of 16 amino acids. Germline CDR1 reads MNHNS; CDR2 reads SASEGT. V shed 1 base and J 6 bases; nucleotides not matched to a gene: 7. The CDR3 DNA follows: TGTGCCAGCAGTGAAGGAAGGACAGGGGCCGGTCAGCCCCAGCATTTT. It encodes CASSEGRTGAGQPQHF.

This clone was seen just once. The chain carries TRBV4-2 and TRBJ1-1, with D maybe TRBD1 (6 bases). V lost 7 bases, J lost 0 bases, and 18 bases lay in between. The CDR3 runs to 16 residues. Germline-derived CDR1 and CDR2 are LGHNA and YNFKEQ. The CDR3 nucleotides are TGTGCCAGCAAAAGGGGGGCTTACCTTATGAACACTGAAGCTTTCTTT. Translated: CASKRGAYLMNTEAFF.

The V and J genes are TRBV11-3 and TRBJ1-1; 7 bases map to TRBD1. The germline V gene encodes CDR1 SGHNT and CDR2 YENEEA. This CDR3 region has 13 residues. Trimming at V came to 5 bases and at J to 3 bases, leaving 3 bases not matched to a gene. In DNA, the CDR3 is TGTGCCAGCAGCCCAGGGGGTGACACTGAAGCTTTCTTT. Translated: CASSPGGDTEAFF.

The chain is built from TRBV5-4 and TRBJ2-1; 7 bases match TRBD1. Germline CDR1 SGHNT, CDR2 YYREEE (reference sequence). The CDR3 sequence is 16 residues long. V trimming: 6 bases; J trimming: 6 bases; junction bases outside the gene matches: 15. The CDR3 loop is CASTALATGLVNEQFF. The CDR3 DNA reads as TGTGCCAGCACTGCGCTGGCGACAGGGCTGGTCAATGAGCAGTTCTTC.

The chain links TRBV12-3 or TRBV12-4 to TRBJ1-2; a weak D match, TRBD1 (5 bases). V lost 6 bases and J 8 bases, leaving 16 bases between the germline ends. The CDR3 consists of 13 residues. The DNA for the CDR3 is TGTGCCAGCAGCCCCATCCGGGGGGGAGGCTACACCTTC. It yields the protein CASSPIRGGGYTF.

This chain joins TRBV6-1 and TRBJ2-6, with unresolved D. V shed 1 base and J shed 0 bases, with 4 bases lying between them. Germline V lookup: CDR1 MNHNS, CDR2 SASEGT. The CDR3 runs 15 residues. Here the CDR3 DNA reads TGTGCCAGCAGTGAAGGCAGCTCTGGGGCCAACGTCCTGACTTTC. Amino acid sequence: CASSEGSSGANVLTF.

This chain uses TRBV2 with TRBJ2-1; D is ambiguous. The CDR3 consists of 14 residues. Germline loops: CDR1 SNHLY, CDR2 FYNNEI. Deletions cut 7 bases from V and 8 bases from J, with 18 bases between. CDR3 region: CASIPPTFNDEQFF. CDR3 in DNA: TGTGCCAGCATTCCCCCGACATTTAACGATGAGCAGTTCTTC. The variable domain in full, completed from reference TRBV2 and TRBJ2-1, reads EPEVTQTPSHQVTQMGQEVILRCVPISNHLYFYWYRQILGQKVEFLVSFYNNEISEKSEIFDDQFSVERPDGSNFTLKIRSTKLEDSAMYFCASIPPTFNDEQFFGPGTRLTVL.

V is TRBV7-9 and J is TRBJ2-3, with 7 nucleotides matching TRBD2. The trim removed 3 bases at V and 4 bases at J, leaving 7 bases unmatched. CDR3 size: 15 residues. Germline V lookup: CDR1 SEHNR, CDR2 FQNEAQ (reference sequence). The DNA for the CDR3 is TGTGCCAGCAGCTTCCTGCGGGAGCGCTCAGATACGCAGTATTTT. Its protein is CASSFLRERSDTQYF.

CDR3 sequence: CASSLKREIDEQFF. For the CDR3, the DNA is TGTGCCAGCAGTTTAAAGCGGGAGATCGATGAGCAGTTCTTC. The V and J genes are TRBV28 and TRBJ2-1; the match to TRBD2 covers 8 bases. The J segment lost 8 bases and the V segment lost 2 bases, leaving 5 bases of the junction unmatched. This CDR3 contains 14 residues. CDR1 MDHEN and CDR2 SYDVKM come from the germline V gene. Filled out from reference TRBV28 and TRBJ2-1, the complete variable domain reads DVKVTQSSRYLVKRTGEKVFLECVQDMDHENMFWYRQDPGLGLRLIYFSYDVKMKEKGDIPEGYSVSREKKERFSLILESASTNQTSMYLCASSLKREIDEQFFGPGTRLTVL.

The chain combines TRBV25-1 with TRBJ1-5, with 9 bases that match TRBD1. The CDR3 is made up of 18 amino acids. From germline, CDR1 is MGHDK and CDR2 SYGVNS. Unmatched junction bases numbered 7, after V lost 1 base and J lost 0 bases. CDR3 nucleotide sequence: TGTGCCAGCAGTGAATTCACGGGACAGGGACATAGCAATCAGCCCCAGCATTTT. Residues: CASSEFTGQGHSNQPQHF.

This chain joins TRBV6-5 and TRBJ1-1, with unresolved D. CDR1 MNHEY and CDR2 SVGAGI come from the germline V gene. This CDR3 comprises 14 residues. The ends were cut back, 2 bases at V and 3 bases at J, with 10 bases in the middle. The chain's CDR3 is CASSYGELDTEAFF. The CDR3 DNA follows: TGTGCCAGCAGTTACGGTGAGTTGGACACTGAAGCTTTCTTT.

CDR3 loop: CASSIGALAGGRPYNEQFF. The CDR3 nucleotides read TGTGCCAGTAGTATAGGGGCCTTAGCGGGAGGCAGACCCTACAATGAGCAGTTCTTC. This chain uses TRBV19 with TRBJ2-1, with 10 bases aligning to TRBD2. Germline V gene sequence: CDR1 LNHDA, CDR2 SQIVND (reference sequence). Trimming at V came to 1 base and at J to 2 bases, leaving 11 bases not matched to a gene. The CDR3 spans 19 residues.

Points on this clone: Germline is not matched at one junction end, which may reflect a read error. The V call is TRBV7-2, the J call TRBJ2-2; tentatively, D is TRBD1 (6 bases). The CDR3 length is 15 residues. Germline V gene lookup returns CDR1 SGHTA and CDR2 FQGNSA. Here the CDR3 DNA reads TGTGCCAGCAGCTTAGACGACAGGAACCCCGGGGAGCTGTTTTTT. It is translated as CASSLDDRNPGELFF. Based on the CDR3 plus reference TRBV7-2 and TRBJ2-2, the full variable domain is GAGVSQSPSNKVTEKGKDVELRCDPISGHTALYWYRQSLGQGLEFLIYFQGNSAPDKSGLPSDRFSAERTGGSVSTLTIQRTQQEDSAVYLCASSLDDRNPGELFFGEGSRLTVL.

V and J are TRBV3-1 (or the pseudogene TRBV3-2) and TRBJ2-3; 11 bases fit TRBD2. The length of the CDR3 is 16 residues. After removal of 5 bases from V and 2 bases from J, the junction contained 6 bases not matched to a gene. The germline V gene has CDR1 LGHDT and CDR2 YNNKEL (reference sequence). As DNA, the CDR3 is TGTGCCAGCAGCACCCGACTAGCGGGATACACAGATACGCAGTATTTT. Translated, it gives CASSTRLAGYTDTQYF.

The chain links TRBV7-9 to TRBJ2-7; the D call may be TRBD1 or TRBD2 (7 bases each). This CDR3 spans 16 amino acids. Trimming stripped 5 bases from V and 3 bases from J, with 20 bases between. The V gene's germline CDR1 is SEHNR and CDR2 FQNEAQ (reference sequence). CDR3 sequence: CASSKTTGEGYYEQYF. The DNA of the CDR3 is TGTGCCAGCAGCAAGACAACAGGGGAGGGTTACTACGAGCAGTACTTC. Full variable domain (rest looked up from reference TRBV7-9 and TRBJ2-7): DTGVSQNPRHKITKRGQNVTFRCDPISEHNRLYWYRQTLGQGPEFLTYFQNEAQLEKSRLLSDRFSAERPKGSFSTLEIQRTEQGDSAMYLCASSKTTGEGYYEQYFGPGTRLTVT.